The 20 T cell receptor beta chains below come from one sample, sequenced in a study of CD8 T cells in Susac syndrome. Reverse transcription of about 0.45 to 1 ug RNA was performed with random hexamers. TCRdb processed the immunoSEQ multiplex PCR reads anew with MiXCR; each CDR3 protein has one entry. The sample consists of approximately 130,000 distinct CDR3 sequences, under 95% of them appearing once. Specimen: CD8+ T cells from PBMCs. The receptors derive from a human donor with multiple sclerosis.

This chain joins TRBV4-1 and TRBJ1-2; possibly TRBD1 for D (5 bases). Germline-derived CDR1 and CDR2 are MGHRA and YSYEKL. This CDR3 has 15 amino acids. V shed 4 bases and J shed 8 bases, with 20 bases lying between them. As DNA, the CDR3 is TGCGCCAGCAGCCTGCCAAGAGACAGCGGGGGGGGCTACACCTTC. Its translation: CASSLPRDSGGGYTF.

The rearrangement uses TRBV25-1 and TRBJ2-5; 8 bases fit TRBD2. V lost 4 bases to trimming and J lost 5 bases; unmatched junction nucleotides: 3. The CDR3 runs to 13 residues. Germline CDR1 and CDR2: MGHDK and SYGVNS. The CDR3 region is CASSAAGVETQYF. In nucleotides, the CDR3 is TGTGCCAGCAGTGCAGCGGGAGTTGAGACCCAGTACTTC.

The chain recombines TRBV6-1 with TRBJ2-7; TRBD2 is a possible D gene (5 bases). This CDR3 is 14 amino acids long. Trimming stripped 0 bases from V and 2 bases from J, with 8 bases between. Per germline, CDR1 MNHNS and CDR2 SASEGT. The DNA of the CDR3 is TGTGCCAGCAGTGAAGCGGAGGAGACCTACGAGCAGTACTTC. Translating it yields CASSEAEETYEQYF.

The CDR3 region is CSARAPGRRETQYF. CDR3 bases: TGCAGTGCTAGAGCGCCGGGCCGGAGGGAGACCCAGTACTTC. The rearrangement joins TRBV20-1 to TRBJ2-5; D perhaps matches TRBD2 (5 bases). CDR1 and CDR2 from the germline V gene are DFQATT and SNEGSKA (reference sequence). This CDR3 contains 14 residues. V was trimmed by 1 base and J by 5 bases, leaving 14 bases between them.

This sequence joins TRBV7-8 and TRBJ2-7; D call uncertain. Per germline, CDR1 SGHVS and CDR2 FQNEAQ. This CDR3 is 13 amino acids long. The V and J ends lost 1 base and 5 bases respectively, with 9 bases between them. The CDR3 DNA sequence: TGTGCCAGCAGCTTAGACCCCCTCGACGAGCAGTACTTC. It yields the protein CASSLDPLDEQYF.

The chain is built from TRBV19 and TRBJ1-2; D is unclear. Per germline, CDR1 LNHDA and CDR2 SQIVND (reference sequence). The V and J ends lost 7 bases and 10 bases respectively, with 16 bases between them. There are 12 residues in the CDR3. In DNA, the CDR3 is TGTGCCAGTACCCTCGGCCCCGGAGACTACACCTTC. Translating gives CASTLGPGDYTF. Filled out from reference TRBV19 and TRBJ1-2, the complete variable domain reads DGGITQSPKYLFRKEGQNVTLSCEQNLNHDAMYWYRQDPGQGLRLIYYSQIVNDFQKGDIAEGYSVSREKKESFPLTVTSAQKNPTAFYLCASTLGPGDYTFGSGTRLTVV.

The V call is TRBV7-9, the J call TRBJ2-7; D unresolved. V was shortened by 3 bases and J by 8 bases, with 11 bases between the two germline ends. The CDR3 length is 12 residues. Germline V gene lookup returns CDR1 SEHNR and CDR2 FQNEAQ (reference sequence). This chain's CDR3 is CASSFSPDKQYF. Written as DNA, the CDR3 is TGTGCCAGCAGCTTCAGCCCCGATAAGCAGTACTTC.

The chain uses TRBV28 and TRBJ2-1, with 7 positions matching TRBD1. The CDR3 is 17 amino acids. Germline V gene data show CDR1 as MDHEN and CDR2 as SYDVKM. V dropped 4 bases and J dropped 4; count of bases not matched to a gene: 13. The CDR3 coding sequence is TGTGCCAGCAGTTACCGTCGGCACAGGGGATTATACAATGAGCAGTTCTTC. Translating gives CASSYRRHRGLYNEQFF.

CDR3 bases: TGTGCCAGCAGCGTAGCCCCGGGCCTCGGATACGAGCAGTACTTC. Translation gives CASSVAPGLGYEQYF. The J gene is TRBJ2-7, the V gene TRBV9; D gene uncertain. V gave up 0 bases and J gave up 4 bases, with 14 bases separating them. This CDR3 contains 15 residues. From germline, CDR1 is SGDLS and CDR2 YYNGEE.

The chain employs TRBV7-2 and TRBJ2-7; no reliable D call. The CDR3 length is 13 residues. The germline CDR1 and CDR2 sequences are SGHTA and FQGNSA. The V end was cut by 7 bases, the J end by 7 bases, with 17 bases between. CDR3: CASNGALSGEQYF. The CDR3 DNA reads as TGTGCCAGCAATGGCGCGCTCTCTGGGGAGCAGTACTTC.

The CDR3 reads CSASWVENTEAFF. CDR3 DNA sequence: TGCAGTGCTAGTTGGGTGGAGAACACTGAAGCTTTCTTT. This chain connects TRBV20-1 to TRBJ1-1; D is uncertain. The germline CDR1 and CDR2 sequences are DFQATT and SNEGSKA (reference sequence). The CDR3 spans 13 residues. V lost 3 bases, J lost 1 base, and 9 bases lay in between.

This rearrangement joins TRBV7-9 to TRBJ2-3, with D unclear. This CDR3 is built from 12 residues. Deletions cut 1 base from V and 7 bases from J, with 6 bases between. Germline CDR1 and CDR2: SEHNR and FQNEAQ (reference sequence). This CDR3 reads CASSLVRYTQYF. The CDR3 DNA reads TGTGCCAGCAGCTTAGTTCGCTATACGCAGTATTTT.

The genes are TRBV29-1 and TRBJ1-2, with D unresolved. V shed 6 bases and J shed 4 bases, with 9 bases lying between them. Germline V gene sequence: CDR1 SQVTM, CDR2 ANQGSEA. The CDR3 covers 11 residues. The CDR3 DNA sequence: TGCAGCGTCAGATCCCCCTATGGCTACACCTTC. Amino acid sequence: CSVRSPYGYTF.

The rearrangement links TRBV27 to TRBJ1-2; 9 bases map to TRBD1. The CDR3 has 14 residues. In germline, CDR1 is MNHEY, CDR2 SMNVEV (reference sequence). The ends lost 4 bases at V and 8 bases at J; junction bases unmatched: 8. This CDR3 reads CASSWGQGVSGYTF. In nucleotides, the CDR3 is TGTGCCAGCAGTTGGGGACAGGGAGTTAGCGGCTACACCTTC.

This sequence joins TRBV28 and TRBJ2-5, with D tentatively TRBD1 (6 bases). Germline values: CDR1 MDHEN, CDR2 SYDVKM. The CDR3 has 16 residues. Trimming pared 6 bases from V and 2 bases from J, leaving 19 bases between. This chain's CDR3 is CASRTWTDWTQETQYF. The CDR3 bases are TGTGCCAGCAGGACTTGGACAGATTGGACTCAAGAGACCCAGTACTTC.

V is TRBV7-9 and J is TRBJ2-1, with D perhaps matching TRBD2 (5 bases). Germline V gene sequence: CDR1 SEHNR, CDR2 FQNEAQ (reference sequence). The CDR3 totals 12 residues. V was pared by 8 bases and J by 6 bases, with 11 bases between. This CDR3 is CASGSGFNEQFF. The CDR3 DNA sequence: TGTGCCAGCGGGAGCGGTTTCAATGAGCAGTTCTTC.

The chain combines TRBV9 with TRBJ1-5, with 9 bases fitting TRBD1. This CDR3 contains 14 residues. The germline V gene encodes CDR1 SGDLS and CDR2 YYNGEE. The V gene end was trimmed by 0 bases and the J gene end by 5 bases; junction bases not matched to a gene: 0. This CDR3 is CASSVGTGDQPQHF. CDR3 DNA: TGTGCCAGCAGCGTAGGGACAGGGGATCAGCCCCAGCATTTT.

The chain's CDR3 is CASSNTGEHSNQPQHF. The CDR3 nucleotides are TGTGCCAGCAGTAACACAGGGGAGCATAGCAATCAGCCCCAGCATTTT. V usage is TRBV6-2 or TRBV6-3 and J usage is TRBJ1-5; 7 bases are a match to TRBD1. The junction had 7 bases not matched to a gene; V was cut back by 5 bases and J by 0 bases. The CDR3 is made up of 16 amino acids. Germline CDR1 reads MNHEY; CDR2 reads SVGEGT.

This clonotype was found a few times. The chain employs TRBV7-9 and TRBJ2-3; weak D call: TRBD1 (6 bases). The CDR3 extends over 13 amino acids. Germline V gives CDR1 SEHNR, CDR2 FQNEAQ (reference sequence). Between the trimmed V and J ends, which lost 7 bases and 5 bases, there was a span of 13 bases. The CDR3 spells CASNRQAGDTQYF. The CDR3 DNA reads TGTGCCAGCAACCGACAGGCCGGAGATACGCAGTATTTT.

V and J are TRBV7-9 and TRBJ2-1, with D unresolved. This CDR3 comprises 12 residues. Germline V lookup: CDR1 SEHNR, CDR2 FQNEAQ (reference sequence). Trimming took 4 bases from V and 8 from J, leaving 9 bases between them. The CDR3 loop is CASSSFLHEQFF. CDR3 nucleotides: TGTGCCAGCAGCTCCTTCCTCCATGAGCAGTTCTTC. The full variable domain, completed using reference TRBV7-9 and TRBJ2-1, is DTGVSQNPRHKITKRGQNVTFRCDPISEHNRLYWYRQTLGQGPEFLTYFQNEAQLEKSRLLSDRFSAERPKGSFSTLEIQRTEQGDSAMYLCASSSFLHEQFFGPGTRLTVL.